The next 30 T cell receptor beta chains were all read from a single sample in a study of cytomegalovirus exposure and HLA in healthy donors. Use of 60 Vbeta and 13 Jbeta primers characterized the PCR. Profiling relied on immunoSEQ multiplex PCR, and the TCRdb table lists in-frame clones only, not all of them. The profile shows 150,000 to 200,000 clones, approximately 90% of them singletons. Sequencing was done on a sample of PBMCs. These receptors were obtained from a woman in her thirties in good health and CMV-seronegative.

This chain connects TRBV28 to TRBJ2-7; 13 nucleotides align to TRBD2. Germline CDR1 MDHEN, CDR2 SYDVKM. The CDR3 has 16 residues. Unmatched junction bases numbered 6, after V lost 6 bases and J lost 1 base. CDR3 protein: CASSRGTSGASYEQYF. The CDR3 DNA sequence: TGTGCCAGCAGCCGAGGGACTAGCGGGGCTTCCTACGAGCAGTACTTC.

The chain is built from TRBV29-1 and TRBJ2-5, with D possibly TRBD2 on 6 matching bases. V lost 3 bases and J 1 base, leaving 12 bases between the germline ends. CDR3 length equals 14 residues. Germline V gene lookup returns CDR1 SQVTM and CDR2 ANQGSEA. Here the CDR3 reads CSVEGRGSQETQYF. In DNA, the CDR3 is TGCAGCGTTGAGGGGCGGGGAAGCCAAGAGACCCAGTACTTC.

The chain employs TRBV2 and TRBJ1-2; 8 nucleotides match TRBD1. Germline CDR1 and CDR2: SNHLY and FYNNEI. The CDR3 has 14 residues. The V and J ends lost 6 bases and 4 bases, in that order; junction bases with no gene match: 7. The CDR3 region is CASRIGTGSYGYTF. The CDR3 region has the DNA TGTGCCAGCAGGATTGGGACAGGATCCTATGGCTACACCTTC.

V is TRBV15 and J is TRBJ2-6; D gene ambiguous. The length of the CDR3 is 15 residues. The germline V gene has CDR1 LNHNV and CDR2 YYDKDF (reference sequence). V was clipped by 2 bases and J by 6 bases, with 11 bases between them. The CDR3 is CATSRPARVANVLTF. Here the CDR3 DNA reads TGTGCCACCAGCAGACCCGCCCGGGTGGCCAACGTCCTGACTTTC.

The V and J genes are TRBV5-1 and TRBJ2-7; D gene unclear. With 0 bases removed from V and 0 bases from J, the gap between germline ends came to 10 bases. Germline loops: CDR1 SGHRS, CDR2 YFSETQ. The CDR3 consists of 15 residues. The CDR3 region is CASSLGASASYEQYF. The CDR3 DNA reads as TGCGCCAGCAGCTTGGGGGCCAGTGCCTCCTACGAGCAGTACTTC.

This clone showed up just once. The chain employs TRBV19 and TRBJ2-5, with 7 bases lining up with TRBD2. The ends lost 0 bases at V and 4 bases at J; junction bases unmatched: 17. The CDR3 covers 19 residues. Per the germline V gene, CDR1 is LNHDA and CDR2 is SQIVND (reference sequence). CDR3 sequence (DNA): TGTGCCAGTAGTATAGATACCCGGGAAGGCAGCGGGGACCCAGAGACCCAGTACTTC. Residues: CASSIDTREGSGDPETQYF.

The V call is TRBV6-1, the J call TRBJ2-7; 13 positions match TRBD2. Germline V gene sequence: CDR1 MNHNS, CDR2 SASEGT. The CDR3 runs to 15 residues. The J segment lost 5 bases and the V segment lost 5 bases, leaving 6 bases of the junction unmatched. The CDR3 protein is CASSTGLAGVHEQYF. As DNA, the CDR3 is TGTGCCAGCAGTACAGGACTAGCGGGAGTCCACGAGCAGTACTTC.

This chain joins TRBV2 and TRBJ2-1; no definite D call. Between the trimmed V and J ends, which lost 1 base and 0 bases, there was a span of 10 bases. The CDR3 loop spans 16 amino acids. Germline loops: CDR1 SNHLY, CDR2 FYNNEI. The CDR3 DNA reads TGTGCCAGCAGTGAAGTGACTTTGAGCTCCTACAATGAGCAGTTCTTC. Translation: CASSEVTLSSYNEQFF.

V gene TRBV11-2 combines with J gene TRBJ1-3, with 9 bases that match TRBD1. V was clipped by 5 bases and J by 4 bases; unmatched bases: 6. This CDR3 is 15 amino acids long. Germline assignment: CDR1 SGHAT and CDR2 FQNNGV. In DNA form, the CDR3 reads TGTGCCAGCAGCGCGGACAGGGGCGTCGGAAACACCATATATTTT. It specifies CASSADRGVGNTIYF.

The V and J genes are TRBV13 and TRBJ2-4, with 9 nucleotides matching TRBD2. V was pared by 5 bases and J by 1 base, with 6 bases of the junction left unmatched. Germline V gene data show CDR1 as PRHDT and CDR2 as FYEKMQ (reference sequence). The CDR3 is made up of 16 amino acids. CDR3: CASSLSGRRAKNIQYF. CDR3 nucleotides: TGTGCCAGCAGCCTGAGCGGGAGGAGGGCCAAAAACATTCAGTACTTC.

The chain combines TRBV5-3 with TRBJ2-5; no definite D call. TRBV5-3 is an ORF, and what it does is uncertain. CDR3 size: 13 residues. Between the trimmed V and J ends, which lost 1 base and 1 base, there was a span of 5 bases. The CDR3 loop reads CARSLNGQETQYF. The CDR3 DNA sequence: TGTGCCAGAAGCTTGAACGGCCAAGAGACCCAGTACTTC.

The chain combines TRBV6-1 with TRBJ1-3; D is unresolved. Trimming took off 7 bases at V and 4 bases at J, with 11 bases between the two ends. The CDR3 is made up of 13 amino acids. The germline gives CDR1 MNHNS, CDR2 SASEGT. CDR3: CASTAVQGNTIYF. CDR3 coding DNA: TGTGCCAGCACCGCCGTGCAGGGAAACACCATATATTTT.

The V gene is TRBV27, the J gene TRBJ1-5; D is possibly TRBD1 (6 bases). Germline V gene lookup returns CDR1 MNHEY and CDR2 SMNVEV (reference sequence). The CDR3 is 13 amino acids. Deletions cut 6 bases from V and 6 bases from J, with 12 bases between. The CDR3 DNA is TGTGCCAGCAGGGGCGCAGGGGTTCAGCCCCAGCATTTT. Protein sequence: CASRGAGVQPQHF.

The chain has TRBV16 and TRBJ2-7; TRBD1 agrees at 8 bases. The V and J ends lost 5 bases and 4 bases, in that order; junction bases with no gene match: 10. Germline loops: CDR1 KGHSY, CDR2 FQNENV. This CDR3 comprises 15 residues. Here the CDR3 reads CASSKGQGRDYEQYF. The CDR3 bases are TGTGCCAGCAGCAAAGGACAGGGAAGGGATTACGAGCAGTACTTC. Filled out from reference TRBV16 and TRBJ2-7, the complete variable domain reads GEEVAQTPKHLVRGEGQKAKLYCAPIKGHSYVFWYQQVLKNEFKFLISFQNENVFDETGMPKERFSAKCLPNSPCSLEIQATKLEDSAVYFCASSKGQGRDYEQYFGPGTRLTVT.

CDR3 nucleotides: TGTGCCAGCAATCCCGGACGGGGGGCGGGCACTGAAGCTTTCTTT. Amino acids: CASNPGRGAGTEAFF. The chain recombines TRBV9 with TRBJ1-1; a weak D match, TRBD1 (6 bases). The CDR3 totals 15 residues. Trimming pared 6 bases from V and 4 bases from J, leaving 19 bases between. The germline V gene encodes CDR1 SGDLS and CDR2 YYNGEE.

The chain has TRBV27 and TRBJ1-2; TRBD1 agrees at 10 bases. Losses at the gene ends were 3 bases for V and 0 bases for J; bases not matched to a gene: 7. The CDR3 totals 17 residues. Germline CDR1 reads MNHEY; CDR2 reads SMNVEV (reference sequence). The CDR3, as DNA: TGTGCCAGCAGTTTTGATTGGGGGACAGGGGCTAACTATGGCTACACCTTC. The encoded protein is CASSFDWGTGANYGYTF.

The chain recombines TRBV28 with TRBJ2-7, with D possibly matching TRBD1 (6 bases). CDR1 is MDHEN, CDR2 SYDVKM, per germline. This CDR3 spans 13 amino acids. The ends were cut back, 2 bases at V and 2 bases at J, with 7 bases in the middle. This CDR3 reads CASSLQGPYEQYF. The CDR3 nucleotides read TGTGCCAGCAGTTTACAGGGGCCCTACGAGCAGTACTTC.

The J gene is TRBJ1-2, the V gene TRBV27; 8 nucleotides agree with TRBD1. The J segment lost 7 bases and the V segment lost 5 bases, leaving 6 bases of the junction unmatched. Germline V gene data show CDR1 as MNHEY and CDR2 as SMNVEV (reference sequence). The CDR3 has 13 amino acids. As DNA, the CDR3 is TGTGCCAGCAGTCCAGGGGGCGCTGGTGGCTACACCTTC. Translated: CASSPGGAGGYTF.

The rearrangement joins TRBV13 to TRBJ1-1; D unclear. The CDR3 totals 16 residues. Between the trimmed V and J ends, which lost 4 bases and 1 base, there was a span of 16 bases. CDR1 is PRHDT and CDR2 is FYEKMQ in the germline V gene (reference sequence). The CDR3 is CASSSRAGEGNTEAFF. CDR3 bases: TGTGCCAGCAGCTCGCGTGCCGGAGAGGGGAACACTGAAGCTTTCTTT.

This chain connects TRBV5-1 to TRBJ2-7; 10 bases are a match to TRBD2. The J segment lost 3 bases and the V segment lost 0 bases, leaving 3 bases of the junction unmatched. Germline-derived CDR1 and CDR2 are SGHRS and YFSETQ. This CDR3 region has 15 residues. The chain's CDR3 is CASSLESGGGYEQYF. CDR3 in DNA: TGCGCCAGCAGCTTGGAAAGCGGGGGGGGCTACGAGCAGTACTTC.

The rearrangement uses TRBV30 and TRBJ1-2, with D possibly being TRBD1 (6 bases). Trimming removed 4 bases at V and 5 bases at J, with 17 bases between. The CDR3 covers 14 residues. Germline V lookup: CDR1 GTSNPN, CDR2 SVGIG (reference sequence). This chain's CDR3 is CAWIDEGDGYGYTF. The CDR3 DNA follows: TGTGCCTGGATTGATGAGGGGGACGGTTATGGCTACACCTTC.

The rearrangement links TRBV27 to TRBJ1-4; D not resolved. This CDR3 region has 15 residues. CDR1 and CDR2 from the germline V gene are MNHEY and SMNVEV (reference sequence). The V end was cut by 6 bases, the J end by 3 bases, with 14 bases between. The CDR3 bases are TGTGCCAGCAGGCAAGGGATCGGGGCTAATGAAAAACTGTTTTTT. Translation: CASRQGIGANEKLFF.

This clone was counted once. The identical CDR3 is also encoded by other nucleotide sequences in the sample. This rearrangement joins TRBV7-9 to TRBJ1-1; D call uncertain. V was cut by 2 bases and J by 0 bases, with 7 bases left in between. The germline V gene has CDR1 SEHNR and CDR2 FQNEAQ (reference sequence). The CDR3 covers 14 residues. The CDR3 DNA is TGTGCCAGCAGCTTATCAGGAATGAACACTGAAGCTTTCTTT. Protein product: CASSLSGMNTEAFF.

The CDR3 here is CASSPYRESSYNEQFF. CDR3 bases: TGTGCCAGCTCACCATATCGGGAGAGCTCCTACAATGAGCAGTTCTTC. This chain connects TRBV18 to TRBJ2-1, with a possible D match to TRBD2 (6 bases). CDR1 and CDR2 from the germline V gene are KGHSH and LQKENI. The CDR3 spans 16 residues. The germline V and J ends were trimmed by 2 bases and 0 bases, with 11 bases remaining between them. Supplemented by reference TRBV18 and TRBJ2-1, the full variable domain reads NAGVMQNPRHLVRRRGQEARLRCSPMKGHSHVYWYRQLPEEGLKFMVYLQKENIIDESGMPKERFSAEFPKEGPSILRIQQVVRGDSAAYFCASSPYRESSYNEQFFGPGTRLTVL.

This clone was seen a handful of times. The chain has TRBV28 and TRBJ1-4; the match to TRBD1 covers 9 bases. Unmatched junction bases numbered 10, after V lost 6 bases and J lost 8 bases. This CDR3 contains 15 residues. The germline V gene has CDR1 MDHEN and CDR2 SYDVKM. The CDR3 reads CASRLTGGVEEKLFF. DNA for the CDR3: TGTGCCAGCAGGTTAACAGGGGGCGTAGAAGAAAAACTGTTTTTT.

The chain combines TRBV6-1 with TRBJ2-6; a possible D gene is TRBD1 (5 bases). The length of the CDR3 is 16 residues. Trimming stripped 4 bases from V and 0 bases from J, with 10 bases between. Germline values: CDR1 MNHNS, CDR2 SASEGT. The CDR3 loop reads CASSGREHSGANVLTF. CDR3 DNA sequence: TGTGCCAGCAGTGGCAGGGAACACTCTGGGGCCAACGTCCTGACTTTC.

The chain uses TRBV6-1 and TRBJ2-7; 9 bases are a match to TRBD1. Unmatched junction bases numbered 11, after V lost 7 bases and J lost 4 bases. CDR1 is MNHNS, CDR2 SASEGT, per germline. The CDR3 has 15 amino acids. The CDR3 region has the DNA TGTGCCAGCATTAGAGAGGGACAGGGTGGATACGAGCAGTACTTC. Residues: CASIREGQGGYEQYF.

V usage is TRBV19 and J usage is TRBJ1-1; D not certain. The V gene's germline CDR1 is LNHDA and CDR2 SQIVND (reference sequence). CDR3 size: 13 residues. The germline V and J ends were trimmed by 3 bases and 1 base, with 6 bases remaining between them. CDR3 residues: CASSMSGNTEAFF. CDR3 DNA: TGTGCCAGTAGTATGTCGGGGAACACTGAAGCTTTCTTT.

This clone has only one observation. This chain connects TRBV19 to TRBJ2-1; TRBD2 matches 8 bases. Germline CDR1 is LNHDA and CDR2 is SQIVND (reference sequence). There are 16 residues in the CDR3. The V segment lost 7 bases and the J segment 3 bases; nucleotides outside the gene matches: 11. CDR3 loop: CASTMGPGLGYNEQFF. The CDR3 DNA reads TGTGCCAGTACCATGGGTCCGGGACTAGGCTACAATGAGCAGTTCTTC.

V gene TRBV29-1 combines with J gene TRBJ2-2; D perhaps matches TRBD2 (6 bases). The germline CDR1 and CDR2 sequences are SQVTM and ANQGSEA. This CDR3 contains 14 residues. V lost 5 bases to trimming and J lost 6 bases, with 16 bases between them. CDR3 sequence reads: CSVRSGVVPGELFF. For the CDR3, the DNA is TGCAGCGTTAGGTCGGGAGTCGTCCCCGGGGAGCTGTTTTTT.